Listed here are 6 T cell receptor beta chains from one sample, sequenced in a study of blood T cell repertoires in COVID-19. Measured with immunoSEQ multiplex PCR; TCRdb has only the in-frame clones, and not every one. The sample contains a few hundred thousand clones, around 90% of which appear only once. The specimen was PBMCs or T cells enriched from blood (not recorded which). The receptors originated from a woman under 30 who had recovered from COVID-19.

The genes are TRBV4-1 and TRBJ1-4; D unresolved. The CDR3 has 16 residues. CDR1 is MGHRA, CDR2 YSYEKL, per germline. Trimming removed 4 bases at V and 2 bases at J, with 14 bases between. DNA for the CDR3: TGCGCCAGCAGCCGATTAGCGGCACCCACTAATGAAAAACTGTTTTTT. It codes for CASSRLAAPTNEKLFF.

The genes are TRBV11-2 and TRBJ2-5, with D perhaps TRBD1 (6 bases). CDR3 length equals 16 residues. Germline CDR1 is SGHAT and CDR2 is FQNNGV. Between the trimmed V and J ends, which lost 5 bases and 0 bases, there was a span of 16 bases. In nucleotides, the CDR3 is TGTGCCAGCAGCCCTAGGGCAGGGGCCTACCAAGAGACCCAGTACTTC. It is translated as CASSPRAGAYQETQYF.

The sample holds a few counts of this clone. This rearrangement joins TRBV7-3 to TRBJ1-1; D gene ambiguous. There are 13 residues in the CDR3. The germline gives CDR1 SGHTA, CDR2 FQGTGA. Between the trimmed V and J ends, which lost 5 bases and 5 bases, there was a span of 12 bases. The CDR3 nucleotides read TGTGCCAGCAGCCAAGGGAGAGGGACTGAAGCTTTCTTT. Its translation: CASSQGRGTEAFF.

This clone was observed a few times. The CDR3 loop is CASSRAGVGNTEAFF. The CDR3 DNA is TGCGCCAGCAGCCGCGCCGGGGTTGGGAACACTGAAGCTTTCTTT. The chain is built from TRBV4-3 and TRBJ1-1; D gene ambiguous. Trimming left V 4 bases short and J 1 base short, with 13 bases between. The CDR3 contains 15 residues. The germline gives CDR1 LGHNA, CDR2 YSLEER.

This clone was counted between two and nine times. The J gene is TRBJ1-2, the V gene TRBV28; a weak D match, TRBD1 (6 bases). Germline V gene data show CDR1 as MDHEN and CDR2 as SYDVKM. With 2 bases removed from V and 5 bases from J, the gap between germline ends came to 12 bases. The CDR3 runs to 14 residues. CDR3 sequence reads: CASSLGGRGYGYTF. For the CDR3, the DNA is TGTGCCAGCAGTTTAGGAGGCAGGGGTTATGGCTACACCTTC.

CDR3 coding DNA: TGTGCCAGTAGTATTAATCGCAGGGGGCTTGATCAGCCCCAGCATTTT. Translating gives CASSINRRGLDQPQHF. The chain employs TRBV19 and TRBJ1-5; TRBD1 matches at 8 bases. Germline CDR1 and CDR2: LNHDA and SQIVND (reference sequence). This CDR3 has 16 residues. J gave up 5 bases and V 3 bases, and 9 bases lay outside the gene matches.